These T cell receptor beta chains were read from a single sample in a study of blood T cell repertoires in COVID-19. TCRdb's table, derived via immunoSEQ multiplex PCR, lists solely in-frame clones and lacks some. Altogether around 300,000 clones are present, about nine tenths being singletons, with the ten largest covering less than 2%. What was sequenced was PBMCs or T cells enriched from blood (not recorded which). The source is a woman in her sixties or seventies who had recovered from COVID-19. Each CDR3 is given without its conserved first and last residue. Each record gives: CDR3 length, V gene, J gene, CDR3 protein.

12,TRBV6-2/TRBV6-3,TRBJ1-2,ASSRTAGAISYT
11,TRBV6-4,TRBJ2-3,ASSASTIDTQY
15,TRBV19,TRBJ2-7,ASSIDLWRQGFNEQY
14,TRBV19,TRBJ1-2,ASSMMTGALSYGYT
14,TRBV19,TRBJ2-2,ASRGGTSGSTGELF
12,TRBV27,TRBJ1-6,ASSSPGVGSPLH
12,TRBV2,TRBJ1-1,ASSEGSRNTEAF
14,TRBV21-1,TRBJ2-5,ASTPGLIIRGETQY
13,TRBV2,TRBJ1-1,ASSGQAGMNTEAF
13,TRBV4-1,TRBJ2-3,ASSRLAGSTDTQY
12,TRBV19,TRBJ1-5,ASSSPTGHQPQH
11,TRBV4-2,TRBJ2-1,ASSQVADNEQF
13,TRBV18,TRBJ2-7,ASSLTGVGAVEQY
11,TRBV19,TRBJ2-1,ASSTQGAGEQF
13,TRBV24-1,TRBJ2-7,ATSDPGEGAYEQY
13,TRBV24-1,TRBJ2-5,ATSGSGTKQETQY
11,TRBV11-2,TRBJ1-2,ASSPTGAPGYT
9,TRBV12-3/TRBV12-4,TRBJ2-1,ASSLRSEQF
14,TRBV4-2,TRBJ1-6,ASSQGGSTYNSPLH
13,TRBV7-8,TRBJ1-1,ASSSQGQGDTEAF
10,TRBV2,TRBJ2-2,ATYRATGELF
13,TRBV6-1,TRBJ2-7,ASSDRQGISYEQY
13,TRBV15,TRBJ2-3,ATSRVWSSTDTQY
13,TRBV30,TRBJ2-3,AWSESGVPGGTQY
9,TRBV20-1,TRBJ2-1,SASGVLEQF
15,TRBV30,TRBJ2-2,AWNHPGASGSSGELF
16,TRBV10-3,TRBJ1-6,AISESPGLSSYNSPLH
13,TRBV7-8,TRBJ2-1,ASSLVSGGRVEQF
15,TRBV4-1,TRBJ2-3,ASSQALAGGSTDTQY
13,TRBV7-9,TRBJ1-1,ASSLRTGTNTEAF
12,TRBV5-1,TRBJ2-7,ASSSSGGLYEQY
14,TRBV10-1,TRBJ2-7,ASSESGGPSGDEQY
15,TRBV9,TRBJ2-7,ASSASGTSGPKSEQY
12,TRBV7-2,TRBJ1-5,ASSRDRGDQPQH